This paragraph reports one TCR beta chain. The sample belongs to a study of siplizumab effects on memory and regulatory T cells. Sequencing was performed with immunoSEQ multiplex PCR; in TCRdb, only in-frame clones are kept and a portion is missing. The profile shows about 97,000 clones, 90% to 95% of them singletons. The clonotype originates from a human donor in good health. Sequenced sample: CD4+ T cells sorted from blood.

CDR3 loop: CASRTGGVLSTDTQYF. CDR3 nucleotides: TGTGCCAGTAGGACAGGGGGCGTATTATCCACAGATACGCAGTATTTT. The chain recombines TRBV19 with TRBJ2-3; 10 bases map to TRBD1. Trimming at V came to 6 bases and at J to 2 bases, leaving 8 bases not matched to a gene. CDR1 and CDR2 (germline): LNHDA, SQIVND (reference sequence). This CDR3 has 16 amino acids.